Following are 15 T cell receptor beta chains from one sample sequenced in a study of cytomegalovirus exposure and HLA in healthy donors. Vbeta (60) and Jbeta (13) primers were used in the PCR. Assay: immunoSEQ multiplex PCR; the TCRdb copy retains only in-frame clones and omits some. The repertoire includes about 270,000 clones, roughly 70% of them detected once, and 2% to 2.5% sits in the top ten. Sequencing was carried out using PBMCs. These receptor sequences come from a female donor in good health and CMV-seronegative.

This clone came up a few times. This rearrangement joins TRBV5-4 to TRBJ2-2; 9 bases line up with TRBD2. CDR1 and CDR2 (germline): SGHNT, YYREEE (reference sequence). V shed 4 bases, J shed 4 bases, and the junction held 5 bases outside the gene matches. This CDR3 spans 15 amino acids. CDR3 DNA: TGTGCCAGCAGCCCCGGACTAGCGTCCACCGGGGAGCTGTTTTTT. Its protein product is CASSPGLASTGELFF.

V and J are TRBV30 and TRBJ2-2; D call uncertain. This CDR3 region has 13 residues. CDR1 is GTSNPN and CDR2 is SVGIG in the germline V gene (reference sequence). V lost 2 bases and J lost 4, with 8 bases in between. The DNA for the CDR3 is TGTGCCTGGAGTCCCGGTGGCACCGGGGAGCTGTTTTTT. This translates into CAWSPGGTGELFF.

V and J are TRBV30 and TRBJ2-7; no firm D call. The ends were cut back, 3 bases at V and 7 bases at J, with 13 bases in the middle. Per the germline V gene, CDR1 is GTSNPN and CDR2 is SVGIG (reference sequence). This CDR3 comprises 12 residues. The CDR3 DNA reads as TGTGCCTGGAGCCCCCGGCGCGGAGAGCAGTACTTC. It yields the protein CAWSPRRGEQYF.

The chain recombines TRBV6-1 with TRBJ1-1, with TRBD1 identical over 7 bases. CDR3 length: 16 amino acids. The trim removed 3 bases at V and 3 bases at J, leaving 10 bases unmatched. The V gene's germline CDR1 is MNHNS and CDR2 SASEGT. The CDR3 nucleotides are TGTGCCAGCAGTGACGGCGTCCGTACAGGGGACACTGAAGCTTTCTTT. Translated: CASSDGVRTGDTEAFF.

DNA of the CDR3: TGCAGCGTTGTTTCGTCAGGGGGCATGAACACTGAAGCTTTCTTT. Protein product: CSVVSSGGMNTEAFF. The chain employs TRBV29-1 and TRBJ1-1; TRBD1 matches 8 bases. The CDR3 contains 15 residues. In germline, CDR1 is SQVTM, CDR2 ANQGSEA. Trimming took 4 bases from V and 0 from J; bases not matched to a gene: 7.

The chain joins TRBV29-1 to TRBJ2-1; 7 nucleotides match TRBD1. V was clipped by 4 bases and J by 4 bases; unmatched bases: 1. CDR3 size: 12 residues. The germline V gene has CDR1 SQVTM and CDR2 ANQGSEA. CDR3 residues: CSVGQGYNEQFF. The CDR3 DNA follows: TGCAGCGTTGGACAGGGATACAATGAGCAGTTCTTC.

The CDR3 nucleotides read TGTGCCAGCAGTGTCCCATCGGGGGATAATGAAAAACTGTTTTTT. Its protein is CASSVPSGDNEKLFF. The V call is TRBV6-1, the J call TRBJ1-4, with D perhaps TRBD1 (5 bases). Deletions cut 4 bases from V and 4 bases from J, with 13 bases between. The germline V gene encodes CDR1 MNHNS and CDR2 SASEGT. The CDR3 sequence is 15 residues long.

J is TRBJ1-2 and V is TRBV6-1, with D unclear. The CDR3 extends over 15 amino acids. The germline V gene has CDR1 MNHNS and CDR2 SASEGT. Deletions cut 5 bases from V and 4 bases from J, with 17 bases between. The DNA of the CDR3 is TGTGCCAGCAGTCTTAGGACGGAAGGAGGCTATGGCTACACCTTC. The encoded protein is CASSLRTEGGYGYTF.

This clone was counted between two and nine times. The chain recombines TRBV6-1 with TRBJ1-1; D ambiguous. The germline V gene has CDR1 MNHNS and CDR2 SASEGT. V gave up 2 bases and J gave up 0 bases, with 10 bases separating them. The CDR3 covers 15 residues. The CDR3 reads CASSEFLSMNTEAFF. The CDR3 region has the DNA TGTGCCAGCAGTGAATTTTTGAGCATGAACACTGAAGCTTTCTTT.

The rearrangement uses TRBV28 and TRBJ2-3, with a tentative D call TRBD2 (5 bases). Germline CDR1 MDHEN, CDR2 SYDVKM. This CDR3 region has 15 residues. V was pared by 5 bases and J by 2 bases, with 14 bases between. The CDR3, as DNA: TGTGCCAGCAGTCGTGTGGGAGCACACACAGATACGCAGTATTTT. Translated, it gives CASSRVGAHTDTQYF.

CDR3 bases: TGTGCCAGCAGGGACTCGAACACCGGGGAGCTGTTTTTT. It encodes CASRDSNTGELFF. The J gene is TRBJ2-2, the V gene TRBV9; tentatively, D is TRBD2 (5 bases). The V gene's germline CDR1 is SGDLS and CDR2 YYNGEE. Trimming pared 5 bases from V and 0 bases from J, leaving 5 bases between. The CDR3 loop spans 13 amino acids. The whole variable domain, remainder taken from reference TRBV9 and TRBJ2-2, is DSGVTQTPKHLITATGQRVTLRCSPRSGDLSVYWYQQSLDQGLQFLIQYYNGEERAKGNILERFSAQQFPDLHSELNLSSLELGDSALYFCASRDSNTGELFFGEGSRLTVL.

V gene TRBV11-3 combines with J gene TRBJ2-1; 7 bases line up with TRBD2. J lost 2 bases, V lost 1 base, and 11 bases had no gene match. This CDR3 comprises 18 residues. Per germline, CDR1 SGHNT and CDR2 YENEEA. DNA of the CDR3: TGTGCCAGCAGCTTAGTTAACGTCGCGGGAGTCACCTACAATGAGCAGTTCTTC. Encoded protein: CASSLVNVAGVTYNEQFF.

V usage is TRBV19 and J usage is TRBJ2-3; the D gene is possibly TRBD1 (6 bases). The CDR3 contains 15 residues. V gave up 7 bases and J gave up 3 bases, with 17 bases separating them. CDR1 LNHDA and CDR2 SQIVND come from the germline V gene (reference sequence). The CDR3 DNA reads as TGTGCCAGTACGCGCTCCTGGCAGGGGACAGATACGCAGTATTTT. It translates to CASTRSWQGTDTQYF.

This chain joins TRBV28 and TRBJ2-7, with 9 bases fitting TRBD1. CDR3 size: 17 residues. After removal of 8 bases from V and 0 bases from J, the junction contained 14 bases not matched to a gene. Per germline, CDR1 MDHEN and CDR2 SYDVKM. CDR3 protein: CASVSTNRGLVSYEQYF. The CDR3 bases are TGTGCCAGCGTCTCAACTAACAGGGGGCTCGTCTCCTACGAGCAGTACTTC.

In this sample, this clone turned up a few times. The CDR3 DNA reads TGTGCCAGCAGTGATTGGTCGATAGCTAACTATGGCTACACCTTC. This codes for CASSDWSIANYGYTF. The rearrangement joins TRBV6-1 to TRBJ1-2, with D unclear. Germline assignment: CDR1 MNHNS and CDR2 SASEGT. The ends were cut back, 3 bases at V and 0 bases at J, with 11 bases in the middle. The CDR3 loop spans 15 amino acids.